Given below is one T cell receptor beta chain in context. The assay was immunoSEQ multiplex PCR, and TCRdb's table has in-frame clones only and misses some. The data show around 80,000 clones, 70% to 90% seen once. The V gene's germline CDR1 is SGHAT and CDR2 FQNNGV. This CDR3 has 14 amino acids. Trimming left V 3 bases short and J 0 bases short, with 7 bases between. This entry is derived from a study of T cell responses to AZD1222 COVID-19 vaccine. Here the sequenced sample was peripheral blood, taken on day 0 of AZD1222 vaccination. The sequence was collected from an adult in good health. This chain joins TRBV11-2 and TRBJ2-3; tentative D call: TRBD2 (6 bases). As DNA, the CDR3 is TGTGCCAGCAGCTTGAGCGGGAGCACAGATACGCAGTATTTT. Residues: CASSLSGSTDTQYF.